This record concerns one TCR beta chain sequence. Its antigen is still unknown. These data are taken from a study of T cell responses to AZD1222 COVID-19 vaccine. Overall study context: Pooling covered second doses at about 4 or about 12 weeks.

Trimming pared 1 base from V and 10 bases from J, leaving 14 bases between. Germline V gene lookup returns CDR1 LGHDT and CDR2 YNNKEL (reference sequence). The CDR3 contains 13 residues. The protocol was immunoSEQ multiplex PCR, while the TCRdb copy is restricted to in-frame clones and leaves out a portion. The sample includes some 150,000 clones, roughly nine tenths of them seen just once. Findings and caveats of the study: Receipt of two AZD1222 doses was followed by a rise in Spike-specific TCR breadth and depth. Baseline serology detected seropositivity in only 5 or 6 AZD1222 recipients.

This specimen consisted of peripheral blood, obtained on day 0 of AZD1222 vaccination. The source of this sequence is an adult in good health. This chain connects TRBV3-1 (or the pseudogene TRBV3-2) to TRBJ2-7; tentative D call: TRBD2 (6 bases). CDR3 in amino acids: CASSQGRDSLQYF. CDR3 nucleotides: TGTGCCAGCAGCCAAGGTAGGGACTCCCTCCAGTACTTC.